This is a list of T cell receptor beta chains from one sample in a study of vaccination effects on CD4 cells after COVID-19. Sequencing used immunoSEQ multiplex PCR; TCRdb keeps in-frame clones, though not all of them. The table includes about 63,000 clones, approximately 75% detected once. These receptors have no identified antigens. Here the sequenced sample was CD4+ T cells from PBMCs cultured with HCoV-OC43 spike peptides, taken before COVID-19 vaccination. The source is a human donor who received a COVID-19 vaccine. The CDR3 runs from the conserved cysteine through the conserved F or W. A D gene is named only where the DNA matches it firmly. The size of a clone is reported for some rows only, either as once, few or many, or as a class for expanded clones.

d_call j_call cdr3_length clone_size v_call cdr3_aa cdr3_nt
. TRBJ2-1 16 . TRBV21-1 CASSKVRGRPYNEQFF TGTGCCAGCAGCAAAGTGAGGGGGAGACCCTACAATGAGCAGTTCTTC
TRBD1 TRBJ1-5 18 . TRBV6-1 CASSGRGQGAGSNQPQHF TGTGCCAGCAGTGGGCGCGGACAGGGGGCCGGTAGCAATCAGCCCCAGCATTTT
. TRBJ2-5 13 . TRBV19 CASSMSQGGTQYF TGTGCCAGTAGTATGTCCCAGGGTGGGACCCAGTACTTC
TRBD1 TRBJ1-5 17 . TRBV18 CASSPLVMGQGNQPQHF TGTGCCAGCTCACCATTAGTGATGGGACAGGGCAATCAGCCCCAGCATTTT
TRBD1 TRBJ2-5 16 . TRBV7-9 CASSLAGTGDGETQYF TGTGCCAGCAGCTTAGCGGGGACAGGAGATGGAGAGACCCAGTACTTC
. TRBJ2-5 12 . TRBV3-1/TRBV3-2 CASSRYQETQYF TGTGCCAGCAGCCGGTACCAAGAGACCCAGTACTTC
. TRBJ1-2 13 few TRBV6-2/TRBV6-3 CASSYLPDYGYTF TGTGCCAGCAGTTACCTCCCGGACTATGGCTACACCTTC
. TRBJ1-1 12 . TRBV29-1 CSGRQVNTEAFF TGCAGCGGCAGGCAGGTTAACACTGAAGCTTTCTTT
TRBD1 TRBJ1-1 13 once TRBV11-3 CASSQGGNTEAFF TGTGCCAGCAGCCAGGGGGGGAACACTGAAGCTTTCTTT
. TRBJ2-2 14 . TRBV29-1 CSARGPSNTGELFF TGCAGCGCTCGGGGACCTTCGAACACCGGGGAGCTGTTTTTT
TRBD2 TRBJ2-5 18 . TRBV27 CASRPPPGLAGWRETQYF TGTGCCAGCAGACCTCCTCCCGGACTAGCGGGGTGGCGAGAGACCCAGTACTTC
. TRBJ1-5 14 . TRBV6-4 CASSPTGGNQPQHF TGTGCCAGCAGCCCCACCGGGGGTAATCAGCCCCAGCATTTT
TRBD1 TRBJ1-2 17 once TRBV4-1 CASSQAQGAPTNYGYTF TGCGCCAGCAGCCAAGCACAGGGGGCTCCCACTAACTATGGCTACACCTTC
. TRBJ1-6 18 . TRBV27 CATKSSGASSSYNSPLHF TGTGCCACCAAAAGTTCAGGGGCCTCGAGCTCCTATAATTCACCCCTCCACTTT
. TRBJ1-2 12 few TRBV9 CASSRANLGYTF TGTGCCAGCAGCAGGGCAAACCTTGGCTACACCTTC
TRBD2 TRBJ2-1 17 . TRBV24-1 CATSDAVAGGPRGEQFF TGTGCCACCAGTGATGCGGTAGCGGGGGGCCCCCGCGGTGAGCAGTTCTTC
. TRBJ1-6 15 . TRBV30 CAWSAGVTYNSPLHF TGTGCCTGGAGTGCCGGGGTCACCTATAATTCACCCCTCCACTTT
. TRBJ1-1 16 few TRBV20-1 CSASPYVEGMNTEAFF TGCAGTGCTAGTCCCTATGTGGAGGGTATGAACACTGAAGCTTTCTTT
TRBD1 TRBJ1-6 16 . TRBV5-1 CASSSGSGTGGSPLHF TGCGCCAGCAGCTCCGGGTCCGGGACAGGGGGTTCACCCCTCCACTTT
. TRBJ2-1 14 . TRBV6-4 CASSGGNSYNEQFF TGTGCCAGCAGTGGAGGGAACTCCTACAATGAGCAGTTCTTC
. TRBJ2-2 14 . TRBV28 CASGDGPNTGELFF TGTGCCAGCGGGGACGGACCGAACACCGGGGAGCTGTTTTTT
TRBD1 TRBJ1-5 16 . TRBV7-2 CASSLGGTGLVWPQHF TGTGCCAGCAGCTTAGGTGGGACAGGGCTCGTCTGGCCCCAGCATTTT
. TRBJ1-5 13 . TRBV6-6 CASSRPVNQPQHF TGTGCCAGCAGTAGGCCAGTCAATCAGCCCCAGCATTTT
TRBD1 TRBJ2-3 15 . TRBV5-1 CASSNRGPSTDTQYF TGCGCCAGCAGCAATAGGGGGCCTAGCACAGATACGCAGTATTTT
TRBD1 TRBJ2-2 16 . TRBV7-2 CASSPTGGRYTGELFF TGTGCCAGCAGCCCGACAGGGGGACGGTACACCGGGGAGCTGTTTTTT
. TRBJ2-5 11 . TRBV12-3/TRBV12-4 CASSYGQTQYF TGTGCCAGCAGTTACGGCCAGACCCAGTACTTC
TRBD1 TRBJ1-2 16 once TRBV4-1 CASSQAGTGSNYGYTF TGCGCCAGCAGCCAAGCCGGGACAGGCAGTAACTATGGCTACACCTTC
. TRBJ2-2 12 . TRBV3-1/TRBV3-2 CASSFGTGELFF TGTGCCAGCAGCTTTGGTACCGGGGAGCTGTTTTTT